This paragraph covers one T cell receptor beta chain sequence. Which antigen it targets is not known. No base-level quality is on record; no much larger clone is a single base apart. This specimen includes other DNA sequences encoding the same CDR3. This record comes from a study of shared clonotypes between healthy human individuals (dated by TCRdb to the early 2020s). At the level of the whole study: The cohort comprised two women and a few men aged 18 to 49 years. Each donor's leukapheresis produced roughly between roughly 0.9 and 9 billion PBMCs. For each donor, CD4 naive and CD4 memory were each run on three plates, CD8 naive on two plates, and CD8 memory on one plate. To increase sequencing depth and limit assay-specific biases, TCR repertoire library preparation and sequencing were carried out by different laboratories using diverse techniques. The study deeply sequenced blood TCR repertoires of about 5 healthy adults to estimate repertoire size and the extent of clonotype sharing between individuals.

Using the deep immunoSEQ assay, multiplex PCR amplified TCR CDR3 regions from genomic DNA. Genomic DNA extracted from each cell subset was distributed evenly over all wells of several immunoSEQ 96-well plates, and each plate served as one replicate. For sorted subsets, about 200 ng genomic DNA, equal to about 30,000 T cell genomes, was loaded into each replicate PCR. Purified libraries were quantified with a Qubit 3.0 fluorometer, sized on a Bioanalyzer 2100, and re-quantified with the KAPA Library Quantification kit. A separate single-read 150-cycle Illumina NextSeq 550 flow cell was used to sequence each immunoSEQ 96-well plate. On the study's bioinformatics: Because the immunoSEQ output held only junctional sequences and lacked quality scores, the filtering could not match the filtering applied to full-length reads. To assign V/J genes and CDR3, sequences were annotated using PyIR, a Python wrapper for IgBLAST v1.9, with IMGT germline references. Any read was removed if the V/J assignment was weak (E-value above 1e-6), the CDR3 was missing, or the read contained stop codons, out-of-frame junctions, or ambiguous translated residues. V3J clonotypes were defined by identical inferred V gene, J gene, and CDR3 amino acid sequence. To compute the percentage overlap between repertoires, the number of shared unique clonotypes was divided by the size of the smaller repertoire. Richness of each repertoire was evaluated using RTK rarefaction, the Chao1 estimator, and Recon v2.1 estimates of unobserved clonotypes. Generation probabilities were computed with OLGA for all TCRbeta clonotypes obtained by the gDNA method from four donors. TCRdb stores this immuneACCESS table with in-frame sequences only. Part of the clones is absent; in the studies checked, under half of the shortfall reflects unresolved V genes, and no reason is known for the rest. V and J calls and clone size are given by that table; D and trimming were obtained from the DNA. The sample has nearly 1 million clones on record, over 60% of them singletons. Together, the top ten hold about 1.5% of the sample.

As encoded in the germline V gene, CDR1 is MNHEY while CDR2 is SVGAGI. The germline V and J ends show losses of 4 bases and 0 bases respectively, and no gene match explains 0 bases of the junction. The CDR3 contains 15 residues, cysteine and phenylalanine counted. Of the read, only the CDR3 DNA is kept; its 45 bases are in frame from base 1. The donors were healthy, HIV-negative adults with no recently reported acute infections or vaccinations. Only Caucasian adults living in Nashville, Tennessee, USA were represented among the donors. Magnetic negative selection was used to enrich CD4+ T cells, after which naive cells were positively selected on CD45RA and the negative fraction became the memory subset. Blood was collected by leukapheresis, and PBMCs were isolated by Ficoll-Histopaque density gradient centrifugation and then cryopreserved in liquid nitrogen vapor phase. Purity and quantity of every magnetically sorted T cell population were checked by analytical flow cytometry. Genomic DNA was isolated from every sorted fraction and measured by UV absorbance on a Nanodrop 2000c.

Overall study results and their limits: Incomplete sequencing was indicated by rarefaction of sorted-subset datasets, despite the large sequencing depth. Across several donors, around 5% of naive CD4, around 3.3% of naive CD8, about 2.3% of memory CD4, and under 0.45% of memory CD8 clonotypes were shared. Compared with non-shared clonotypes, the clonotypes found in all four sorted-subset donors had higher generation probabilities. Naive subsets generally had larger estimated clonotype richness than memory subsets. Because the study included a small number of donors, the genetic and exposure-history diversity represented was limited. Pairwise subsampling led to the expectation that sequencing depth would affect the degree of clonotype sharing among donors. Sampling was restricted to blood, and TCR repertoires in tissues likely differ from the TCR repertoires found in blood.

The chain uses TRBV6-5 and TRBJ2-1; the central 10 bases match TRBD2. The sample was memory CD4+ T cells sorted from blood. The sample's cell subset or site, from its label and the paper: CD45RA-negative fraction. The source is a man aged 18 to 29 in good health. Read as DNA, the sequence is TGTGCCAGCAGTTCTAGCGGGGGCTCCTACAATGAGCAGTTCTTC. This encodes CASSSSGGSYNEQFF.